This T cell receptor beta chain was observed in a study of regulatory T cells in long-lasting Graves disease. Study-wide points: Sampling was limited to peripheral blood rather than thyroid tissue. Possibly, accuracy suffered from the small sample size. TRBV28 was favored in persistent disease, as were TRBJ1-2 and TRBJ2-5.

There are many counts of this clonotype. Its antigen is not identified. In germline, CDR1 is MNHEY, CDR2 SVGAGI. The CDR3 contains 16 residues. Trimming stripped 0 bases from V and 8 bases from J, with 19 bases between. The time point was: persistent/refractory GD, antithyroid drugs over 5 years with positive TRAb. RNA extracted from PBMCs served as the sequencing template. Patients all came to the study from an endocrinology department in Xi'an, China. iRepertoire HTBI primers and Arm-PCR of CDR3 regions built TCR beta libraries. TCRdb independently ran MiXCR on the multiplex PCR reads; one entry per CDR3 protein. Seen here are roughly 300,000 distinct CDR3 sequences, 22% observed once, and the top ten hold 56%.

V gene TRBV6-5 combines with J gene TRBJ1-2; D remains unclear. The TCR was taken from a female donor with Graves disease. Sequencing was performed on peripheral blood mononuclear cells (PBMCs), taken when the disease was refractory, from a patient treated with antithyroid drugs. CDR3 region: CASSYSGGGEGGGYTF. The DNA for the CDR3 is TGTGCCAGCAGTTACTCAGGAGGAGGTGAAGGTGGAGGCTACACCTTC.